This T cell receptor (beta chain) was found in a study of radiation and T cells in renal cell carcinoma. Study overall: Nephrectomy followed 15 Gy stereotactic body radiation by 4 weeks. Study-level findings and limits: In blood, top tumor clones expanded by 2 weeks, shrinking by 4.

The sample's time point: baseline pretreatment blood. Treatment here: 15 Gy SBRT to primary tumor, nephrectomy 4 weeks later. The patient's renal cell carcinoma had clear cell pathology. Germline-derived CDR1 and CDR2 are PRHDT and FYEKMQ (reference sequence). CDR3 length equals 15 residues. J was trimmed by 2 bases and V by 5 bases; bases with no gene match: 3. Generated by immunoSEQ multiplex PCR, the TCRdb table keeps only in-frame clones and is missing some. The sample consists of some 150,000 clones, about 88% of them appearing once. A note on this clone: The antigen is undetermined.

This sequence was found in a woman between 50 and 59 years old with renal cell carcinoma. The specimen was blood, collected from a patient whose treatment included radiotherapy and nephrectomy. This rearrangement joins TRBV13 to TRBJ1-3, with TRBD1 matching 10 bases. CDR3 DNA: TGTGCCAGCAGCCGACAGGGGGCGCCTGGAAACACCATATATTTT. Translation: CASSRQGAPGNTIYF.